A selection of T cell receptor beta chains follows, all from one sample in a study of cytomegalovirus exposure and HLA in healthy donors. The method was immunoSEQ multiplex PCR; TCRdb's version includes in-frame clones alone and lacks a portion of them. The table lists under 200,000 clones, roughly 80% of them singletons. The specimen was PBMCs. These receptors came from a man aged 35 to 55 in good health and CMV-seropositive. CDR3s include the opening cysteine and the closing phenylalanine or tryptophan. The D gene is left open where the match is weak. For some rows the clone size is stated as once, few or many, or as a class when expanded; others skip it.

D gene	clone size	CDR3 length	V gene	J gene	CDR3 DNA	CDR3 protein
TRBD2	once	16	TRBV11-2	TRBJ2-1	TGTGCCAGCAGCCCGCGACTAGCGGGGACGAACGATGAGCAGTTCTTC	CASSPRLAGTNDEQFF
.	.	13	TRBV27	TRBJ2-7	TGTGCCAGCAGTTCCCTAGACAGAGACGAGCAGTACTTC	CASSSLDRDEQYF
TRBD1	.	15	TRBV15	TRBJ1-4	TGTGCCACCAGCGGACCACAGGGGGGGGATGAAAAGCTGTTTTTT	CATSGPQGGDEKLFF
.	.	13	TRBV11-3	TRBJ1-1	TGTGCCAGCAGTCCAGGACAGAGCACTGAAGCTTTCTTT	CASSPGQSTEAFF
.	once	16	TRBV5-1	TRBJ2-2	TGCGCCAGCAGCCCCCGGGGGCTAGCGGTCACCGGGGAGCTGTTTTTT	CASSPRGLAVTGELFF
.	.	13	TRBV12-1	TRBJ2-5	TGTGCCAGCAGTCACAGATACAGAGAGACCCAGTACTTC	CASSHRYRETQYF
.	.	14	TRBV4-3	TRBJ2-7	TGCGCCAGCAGCCACGTACAGGGCTCCTACGAGCAGTACTTC	CASSHVQGSYEQYF
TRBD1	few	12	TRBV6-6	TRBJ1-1	TGTGCCAGCAGCTCGGGACAGGGAGAAGCTTTCTTT	CASSSGQGEAFF
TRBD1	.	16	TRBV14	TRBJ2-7	TGTGCCAGCAGCCAAGACGTGACACAGGGGGTAAGCGAGCAGTACTTC	CASSQDVTQGVSEQYF
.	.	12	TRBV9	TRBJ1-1	TGTGCCAGCAGCGTAGTTCGGGGAGAGGCTTTCTTT	CASSVVRGEAFF
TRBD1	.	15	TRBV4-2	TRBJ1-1	TGTGCCAGCAGCCAAGCGGCGGGACAGGGGATTGAAGCTTTCTTT	CASSQAAGQGIEAFF
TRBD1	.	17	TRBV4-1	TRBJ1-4	TGCGCCAGCAGCCAACCAGGCAGGGGGCAAACTAATGAAAAACTGTTTTTT	CASSQPGRGQTNEKLFF
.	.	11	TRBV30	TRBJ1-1	TGTGCCTGGGGGCGGAACACTGAAGCTTTCTTT	CAWGRNTEAFF
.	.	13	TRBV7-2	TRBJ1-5	TGTGCCAGCAGCTTCCCGGGGGTAGAGCCCCAGCATTTT	CASSFPGVEPQHF
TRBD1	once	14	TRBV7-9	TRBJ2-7	TGTGCCAGCAGCCCCCCAGGGGGTTCCTACGAGCAGTACTTC	CASSPPGGSYEQYF
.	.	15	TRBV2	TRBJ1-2	TGTGCCAGCAGTGAACAGCAGGGAACACGCTATGGCTACACCTTC	CASSEQQGTRYGYTF
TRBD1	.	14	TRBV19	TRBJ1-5	TGTGCCAGTAGTAACAGGGGTAGCAATCAGCCCCAGCATTTT	CASSNRGSNQPQHF
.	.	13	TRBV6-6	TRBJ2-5	TGTGCCAGCAGTCGGGATAGACAAGAGACCCAGTACTTC	CASSRDRQETQYF
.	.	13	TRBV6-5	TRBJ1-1	TGTGCCAGCAGGACAGAGATGAGCACTGAAGCTTTCTTT	CASRTEMSTEAFF
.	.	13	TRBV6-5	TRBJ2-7	TGTGCCAGCAGTTACTCGACGGGAAACGAGCAGTACTTC	CASSYSTGNEQYF
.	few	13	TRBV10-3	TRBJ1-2	TGTGCCATCAGCTCGGGGGTCAACTATGGCTACACCTTC	CAISSGVNYGYTF
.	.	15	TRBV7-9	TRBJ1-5	TGTGCCAGCAGCTTAACTGAAGCGAACAATCAGCCCCAGCATTTT	CASSLTEANNQPQHF
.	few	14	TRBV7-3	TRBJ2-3	TGTGCCAGCAGCTTGTGGCTCAACACAGATACGCAGTATTTT	CASSLWLNTDTQYF
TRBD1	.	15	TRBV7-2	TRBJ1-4	TGTGCCAGCAGCACACAGGGACAGGGCAATGAAAAACTGTTTTTT	CASSTQGQGNEKLFF
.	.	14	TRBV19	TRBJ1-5	TGTGCCAGTAGTATTTTTATCGGGAATCAGCCCCAGCATTTT	CASSIFIGNQPQHF
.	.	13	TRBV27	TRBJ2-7	TGTGCCAGCAGTTTTTACGGGACCTACGAGCAGTACTTC	CASSFYGTYEQYF
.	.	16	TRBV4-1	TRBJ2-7	TGCGCCAGCAGCCACCCCTCTCCAGGGGCCACCTACGAGCAGTACTTC	CASSHPSPGATYEQYF
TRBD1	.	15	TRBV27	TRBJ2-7	TGTGCCAGCAGCCCAGCCGGGACAGATTCCTACGAGCAGTACTTC	CASSPAGTDSYEQYF
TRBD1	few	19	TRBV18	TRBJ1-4	TGTGCCAGCTCACCACTTCCTCCGGGACAGACTGCAACTAATGAAAAACTGTTTTTT	CASSPLPPGQTATNEKLFF
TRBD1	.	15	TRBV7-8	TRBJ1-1	TGTGCCAGCAGCCCCCGGACAGGGCGGAACACTGAAGCTTTCTTT	CASSPRTGRNTEAFF
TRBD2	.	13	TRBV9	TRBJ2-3	TGTGCCAGCAGCGTAGAACTAGCGGGGGGGCAGTATTTT	CASSVELAGGQYF
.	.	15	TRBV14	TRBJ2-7	TGTGCCAGCAGCCACAGGACTGCTGTCTCCTACGAGCAGTACTTC	CASSHRTAVSYEQYF